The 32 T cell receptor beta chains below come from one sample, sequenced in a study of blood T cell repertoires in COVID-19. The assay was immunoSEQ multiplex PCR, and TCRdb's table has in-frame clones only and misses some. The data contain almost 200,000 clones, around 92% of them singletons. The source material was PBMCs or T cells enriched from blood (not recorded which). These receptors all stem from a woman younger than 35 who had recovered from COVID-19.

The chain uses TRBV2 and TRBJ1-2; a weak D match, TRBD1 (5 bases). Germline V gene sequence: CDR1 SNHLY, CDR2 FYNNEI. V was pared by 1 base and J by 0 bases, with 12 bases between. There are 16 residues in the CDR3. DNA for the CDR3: TGTGCCAGCAGTGAAGAACGCGGGGGAGCTAACTATGGCTACACCTTC. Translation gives CASSEERGGANYGYTF.

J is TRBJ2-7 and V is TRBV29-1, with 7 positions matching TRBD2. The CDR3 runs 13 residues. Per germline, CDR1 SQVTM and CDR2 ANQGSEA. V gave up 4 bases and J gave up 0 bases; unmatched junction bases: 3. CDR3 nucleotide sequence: TGCAGCGTTGTCGAGCGGGGCTCCTACGAGCAGTACTTC. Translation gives CSVVERGSYEQYF.

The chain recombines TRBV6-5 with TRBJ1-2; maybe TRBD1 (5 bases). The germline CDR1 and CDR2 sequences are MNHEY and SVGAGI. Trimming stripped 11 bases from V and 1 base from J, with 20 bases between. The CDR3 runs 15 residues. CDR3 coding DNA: TGTGCCCATTCCGGGTTGGGTAGGGGTAACTATGGCTACACCTTC. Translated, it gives CAHSGLGRGNYGYTF.

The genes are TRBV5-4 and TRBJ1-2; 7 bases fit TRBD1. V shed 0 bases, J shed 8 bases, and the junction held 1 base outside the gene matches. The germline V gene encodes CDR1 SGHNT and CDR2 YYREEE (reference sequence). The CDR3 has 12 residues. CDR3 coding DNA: TGTGCCAGCAGCTTGGCAGGGGGAGGCTACACCTTC. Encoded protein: CASSLAGGGYTF. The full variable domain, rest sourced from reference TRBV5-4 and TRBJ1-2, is ETGVTQSPTHLIKTRGQQVTLRCSSQSGHNTVSWYQQALGQGPQFIFQYYREEENGRGNFPPRFSGLQFPNYSSELNVNALELDDSALYLCASSLAGGGYTFGSGTRLTVV.

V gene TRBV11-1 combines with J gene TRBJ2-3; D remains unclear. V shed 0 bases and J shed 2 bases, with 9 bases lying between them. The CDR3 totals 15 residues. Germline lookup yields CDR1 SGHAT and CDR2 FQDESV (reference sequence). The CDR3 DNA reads TGTGCCAGCAGCTTAGCCCCGACACTCACAGATACGCAGTATTTT. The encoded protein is CASSLAPTLTDTQYF.

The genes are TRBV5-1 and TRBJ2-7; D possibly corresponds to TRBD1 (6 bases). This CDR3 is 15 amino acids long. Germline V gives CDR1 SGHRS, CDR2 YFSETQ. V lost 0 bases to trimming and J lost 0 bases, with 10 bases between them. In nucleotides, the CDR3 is TGCGCCAGCAGCTTGGTGGGGGCGAGCTCCTACGAGCAGTACTTC. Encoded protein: CASSLVGASSYEQYF. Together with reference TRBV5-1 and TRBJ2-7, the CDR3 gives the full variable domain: KAGVTQTPRYLIKTRGQQVTLSCSPISGHRSVSWYQQTPGQGLQFLFEYFSETQRNKGNFPGRFSGRQFSNSRSEMNVSTLELGDSALYLCASSLVGASSYEQYFGPGTRLTVT.

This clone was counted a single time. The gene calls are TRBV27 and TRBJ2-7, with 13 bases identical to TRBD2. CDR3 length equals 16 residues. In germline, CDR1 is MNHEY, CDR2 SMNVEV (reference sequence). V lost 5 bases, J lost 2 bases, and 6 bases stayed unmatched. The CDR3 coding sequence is TGTGCCAGCAGTCCCCCAGGACTAGCGGGGGCCTACGAGCAGTACTTC. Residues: CASSPPGLAGAYEQYF.

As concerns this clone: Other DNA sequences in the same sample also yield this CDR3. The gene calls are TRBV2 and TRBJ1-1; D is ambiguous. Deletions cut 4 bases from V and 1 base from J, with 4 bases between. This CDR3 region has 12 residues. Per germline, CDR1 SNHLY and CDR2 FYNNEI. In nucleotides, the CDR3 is TGTGCCAGCAGTGGGCAGAACACTGAAGCTTTCTTT. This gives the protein CASSGQNTEAFF.

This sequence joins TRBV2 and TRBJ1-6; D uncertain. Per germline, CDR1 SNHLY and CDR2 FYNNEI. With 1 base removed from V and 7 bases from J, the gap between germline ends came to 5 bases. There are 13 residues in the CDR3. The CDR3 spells CASSEERNSPLHF. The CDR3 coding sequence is TGTGCCAGCAGTGAAGAGAGGAATTCACCCCTCCACTTT.

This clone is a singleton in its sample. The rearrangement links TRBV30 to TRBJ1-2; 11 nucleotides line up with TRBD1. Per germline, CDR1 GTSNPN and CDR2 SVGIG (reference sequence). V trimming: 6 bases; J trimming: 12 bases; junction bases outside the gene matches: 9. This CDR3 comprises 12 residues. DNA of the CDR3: TGTGCCTGCTACCGGGACAGGGGGTCCGACACCTTC. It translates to CACYRDRGSDTF.

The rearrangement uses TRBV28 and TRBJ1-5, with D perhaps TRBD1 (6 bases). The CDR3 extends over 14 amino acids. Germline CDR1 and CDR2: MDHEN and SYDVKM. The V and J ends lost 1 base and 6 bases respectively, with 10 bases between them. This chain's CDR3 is CASSLLQGGQPQHF. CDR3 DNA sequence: TGTGCCAGCAGTTTATTACAGGGTGGTCAGCCCCAGCATTTT.

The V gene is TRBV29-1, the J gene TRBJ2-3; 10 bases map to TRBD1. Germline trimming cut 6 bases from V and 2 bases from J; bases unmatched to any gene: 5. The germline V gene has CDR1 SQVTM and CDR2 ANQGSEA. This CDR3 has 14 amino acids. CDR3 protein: CSVPGTGVTDTQYF. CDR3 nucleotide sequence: TGCAGCGTCCCCGGGACAGGGGTCACAGATACGCAGTATTTT.

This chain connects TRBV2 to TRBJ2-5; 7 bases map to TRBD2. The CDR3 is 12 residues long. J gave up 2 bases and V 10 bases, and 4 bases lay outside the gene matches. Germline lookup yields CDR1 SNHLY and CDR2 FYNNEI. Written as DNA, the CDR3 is TGTGCCACCCGACTAGCACAAGAGACCCAGTACTTC. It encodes CATRLAQETQYF.

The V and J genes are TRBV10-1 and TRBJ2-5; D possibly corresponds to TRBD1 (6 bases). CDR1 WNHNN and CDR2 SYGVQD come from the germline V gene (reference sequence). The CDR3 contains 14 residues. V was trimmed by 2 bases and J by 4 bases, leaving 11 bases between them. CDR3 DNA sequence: TGCGCCAGCAGTGAGGGACAGTCCGGAGAGACCCAGTACTTC. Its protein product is CASSEGQSGETQYF.

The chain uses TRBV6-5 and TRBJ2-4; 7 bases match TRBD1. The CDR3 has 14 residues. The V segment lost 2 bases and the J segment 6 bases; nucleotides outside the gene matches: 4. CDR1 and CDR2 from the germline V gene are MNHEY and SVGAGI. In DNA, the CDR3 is TGTGCCAGCAGTTACGGGGGACAGCCAAACATTCAGTACTTC. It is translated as CASSYGGQPNIQYF.

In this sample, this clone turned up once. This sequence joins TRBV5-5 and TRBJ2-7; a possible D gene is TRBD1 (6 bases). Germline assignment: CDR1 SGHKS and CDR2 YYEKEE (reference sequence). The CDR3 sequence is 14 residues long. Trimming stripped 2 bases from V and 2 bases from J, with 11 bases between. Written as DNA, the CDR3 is TGTGCCAGCAGCTTACACAGGGACACCTACGAGCAGTACTTC. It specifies CASSLHRDTYEQYF.

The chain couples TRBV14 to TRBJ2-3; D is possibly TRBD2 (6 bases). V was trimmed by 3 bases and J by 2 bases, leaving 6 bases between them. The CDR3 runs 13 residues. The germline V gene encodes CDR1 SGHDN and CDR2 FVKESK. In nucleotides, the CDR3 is TGTGCCAGCAGCCAGGGACTCACAGATACGCAGTATTTT. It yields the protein CASSQGLTDTQYF.

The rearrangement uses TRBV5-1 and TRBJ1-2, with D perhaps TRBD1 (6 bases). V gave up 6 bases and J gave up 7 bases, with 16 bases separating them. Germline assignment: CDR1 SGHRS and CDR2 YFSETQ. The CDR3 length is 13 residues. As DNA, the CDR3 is TGCGCCAGCATGCTTGACAGGTCTTTTGGCTACACCTTC. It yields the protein CASMLDRSFGYTF.

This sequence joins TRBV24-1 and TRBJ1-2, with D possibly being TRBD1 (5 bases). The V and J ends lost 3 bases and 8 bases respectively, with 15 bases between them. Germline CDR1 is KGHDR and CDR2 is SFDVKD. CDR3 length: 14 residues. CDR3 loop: CATSDGSGFRGYTF. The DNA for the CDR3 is TGTGCCACCAGTGATGGATCAGGGTTCCGAGGCTACACCTTC.

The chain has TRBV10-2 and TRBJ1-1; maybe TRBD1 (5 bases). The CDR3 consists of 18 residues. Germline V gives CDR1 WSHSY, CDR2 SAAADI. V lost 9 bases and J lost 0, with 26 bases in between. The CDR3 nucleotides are TGCGCCAGTCTCTCCCGGAAGGGGCCTTCCCTCATGAACACTGAAGCTTTCTTT. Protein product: CASLSRKGPSLMNTEAFF.

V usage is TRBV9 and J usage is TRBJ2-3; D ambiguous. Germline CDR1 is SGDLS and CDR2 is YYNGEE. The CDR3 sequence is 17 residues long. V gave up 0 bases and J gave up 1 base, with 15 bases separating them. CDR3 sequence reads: CASSVEDFVQGTDTQYF. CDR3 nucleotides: TGTGCCAGCAGCGTAGAAGATTTTGTGCAGGGCACAGATACGCAGTATTTT. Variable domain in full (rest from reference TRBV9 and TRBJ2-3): DSGVTQTPKHLITATGQRVTLRCSPRSGDLSVYWYQQSLDQGLQFLIQYYNGEERAKGNILERFSAQQFPDLHSELNLSSLELGDSALYFCASSVEDFVQGTDTQYFGPGTRLTVL.

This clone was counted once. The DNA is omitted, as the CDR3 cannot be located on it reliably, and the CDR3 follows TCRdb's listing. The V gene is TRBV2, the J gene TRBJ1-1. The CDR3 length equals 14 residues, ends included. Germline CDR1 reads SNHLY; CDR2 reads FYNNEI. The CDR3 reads CASILDSGITEAFF.

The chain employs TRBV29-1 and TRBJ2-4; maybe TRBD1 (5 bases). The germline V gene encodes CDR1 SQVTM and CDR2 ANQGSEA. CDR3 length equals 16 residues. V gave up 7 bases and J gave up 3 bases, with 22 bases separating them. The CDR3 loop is CSARRGTARGKNIQYF. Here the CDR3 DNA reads TGCAGCGCCCGAAGGGGAACGGCAAGGGGCAAAAACATTCAGTACTTC.

In nucleotides, the CDR3 is TGCGCCAGCAGTGACACAGGGGGACCTTCTGAAGCTTTCTTT. Translated: CASSDTGGPSEAFF. This chain uses TRBV10-1 with TRBJ1-1, with TRBD1 matching 8 bases. Trimming at V came to 3 bases and at J to 6 bases, leaving 6 bases not matched to a gene. CDR1 and CDR2 from the germline V gene are WNHNN and SYGVQD (reference sequence). CDR3 length: 14 residues.

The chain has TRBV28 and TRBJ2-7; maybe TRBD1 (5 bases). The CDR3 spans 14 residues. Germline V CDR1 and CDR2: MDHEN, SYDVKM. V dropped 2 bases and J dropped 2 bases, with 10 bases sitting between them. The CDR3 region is CASSLAGPTYEQYF. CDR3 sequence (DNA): TGTGCCAGCAGTTTAGCAGGGCCTACCTACGAGCAGTACTTC.

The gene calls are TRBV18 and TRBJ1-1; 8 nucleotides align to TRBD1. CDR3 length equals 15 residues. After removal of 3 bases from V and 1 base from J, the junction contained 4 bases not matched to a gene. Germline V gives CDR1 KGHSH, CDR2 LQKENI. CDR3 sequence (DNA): TGTGCCAGCTCACCCGGCAGGGGGCAGAACACTGAAGCTTTCTTT. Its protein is CASSPGRGQNTEAFF.

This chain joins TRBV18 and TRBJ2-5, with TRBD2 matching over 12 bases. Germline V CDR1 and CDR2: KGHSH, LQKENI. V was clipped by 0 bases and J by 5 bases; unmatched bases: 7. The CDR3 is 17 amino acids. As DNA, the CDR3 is TGTGCCAGCTCACCACCCCTCCTAGCGGGGGGGCACGAGACCCAGTACTTC. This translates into CASSPPLLAGGHETQYF.

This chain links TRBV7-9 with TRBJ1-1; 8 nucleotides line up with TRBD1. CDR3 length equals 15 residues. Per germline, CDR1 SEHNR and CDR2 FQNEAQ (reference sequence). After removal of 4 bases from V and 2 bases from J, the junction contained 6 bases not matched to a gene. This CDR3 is CASSSSGTGNTEAFF. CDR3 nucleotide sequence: TGTGCCAGCAGCTCATCAGGGACAGGAAACACTGAAGCTTTCTTT.

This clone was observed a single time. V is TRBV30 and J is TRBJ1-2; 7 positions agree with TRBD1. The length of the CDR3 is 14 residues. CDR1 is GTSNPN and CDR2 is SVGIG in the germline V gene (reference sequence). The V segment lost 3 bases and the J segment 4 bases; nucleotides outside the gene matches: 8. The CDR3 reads CAWSATGALYGYTF. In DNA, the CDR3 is TGTGCCTGGAGCGCCACAGGGGCCCTCTATGGCTACACCTTC.

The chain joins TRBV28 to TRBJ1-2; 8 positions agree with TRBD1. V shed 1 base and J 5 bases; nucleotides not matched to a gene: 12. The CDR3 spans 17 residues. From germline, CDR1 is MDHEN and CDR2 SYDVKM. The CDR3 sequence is CASSLLALGTGTYGYTF. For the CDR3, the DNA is TGTGCCAGCAGTTTATTGGCCCTAGGGACAGGCACGTATGGCTACACCTTC.

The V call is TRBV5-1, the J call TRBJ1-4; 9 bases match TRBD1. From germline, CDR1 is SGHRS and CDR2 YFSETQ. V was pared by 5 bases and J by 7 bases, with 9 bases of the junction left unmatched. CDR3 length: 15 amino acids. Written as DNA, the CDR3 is TGCGCCAGCAGACCGGACAGGGGCATTGTTGAAAAACTGTTTTTT. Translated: CASRPDRGIVEKLFF. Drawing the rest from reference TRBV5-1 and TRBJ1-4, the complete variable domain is KAGVTQTPRYLIKTRGQQVTLSCSPISGHRSVSWYQQTPGQGLQFLFEYFSETQRNKGNFPGRFSGRQFSNSRSEMNVSTLELGDSALYLCASRPDRGIVEKLFFGSGTQLSVL.

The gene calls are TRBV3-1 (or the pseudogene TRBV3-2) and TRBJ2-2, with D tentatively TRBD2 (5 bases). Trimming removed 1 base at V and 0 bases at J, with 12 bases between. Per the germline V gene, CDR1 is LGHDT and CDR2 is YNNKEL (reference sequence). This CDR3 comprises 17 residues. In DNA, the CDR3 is TGTGCCAGCAGCCAAGTTGTTGAGGGTCCGAACACCGGGGAGCTGTTTTTT. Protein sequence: CASSQVVEGPNTGELFF.